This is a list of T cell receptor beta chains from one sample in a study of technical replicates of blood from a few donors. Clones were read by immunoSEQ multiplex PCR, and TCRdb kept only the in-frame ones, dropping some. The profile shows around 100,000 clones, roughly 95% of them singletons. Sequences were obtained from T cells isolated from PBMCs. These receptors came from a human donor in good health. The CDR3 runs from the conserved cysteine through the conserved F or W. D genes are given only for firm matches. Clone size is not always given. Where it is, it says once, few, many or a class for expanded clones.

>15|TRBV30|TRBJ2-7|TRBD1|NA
TGTGCCTGGAGCCTGGACAGGGGGGTCCCCTACGAGCAGTACTTC
CAWSLDRGVPYEQYF
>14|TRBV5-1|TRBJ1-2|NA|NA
TGCGCCAGCAGCTCTATGGACAGTTTCTATGGCTACACCTTC
CASSSMDSFYGYTF
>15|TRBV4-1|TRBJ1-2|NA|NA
TGCGCCAGCAGCCAAGTCCAGGGTGGTAACTATGGCTACACCTTC
CASSQVQGGNYGYTF
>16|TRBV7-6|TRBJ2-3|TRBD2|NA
TGTGCCAGCAGCCCATCTAGCGGGAGGGGGACAGATACGCAGTATTTT
CASSPSSGRGTDTQYF
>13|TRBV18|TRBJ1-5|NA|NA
TGTGCCAGCTCACCTCAGGGAAACCAGCCCCAGCATTTT
CASSPQGNQPQHF
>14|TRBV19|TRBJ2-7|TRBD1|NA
TGTGCCAGTAAATCGGACAGGGAGGTAGCCGAGCAGTACTTC
CASKSDREVAEQYF
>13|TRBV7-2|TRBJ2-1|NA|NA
TGTGCCAGCAGCTTAGGACGGGTTGATGAGCAGTTCTTC
CASSLGRVDEQFF
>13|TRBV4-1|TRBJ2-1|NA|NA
TGCGCCAGCAGCCCAGCAGGGTACAATGAGCAGTTCTTC
CASSPAGYNEQFF
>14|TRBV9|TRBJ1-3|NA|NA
TGTGCCAGCAGCGTCAGAAAATCTGGAAACACCATATATTTT
CASSVRKSGNTIYF
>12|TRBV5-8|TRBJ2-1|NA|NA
TGTGCCAGCAGCTGGGACTTCAATGAGCAGTTCTTC
CASSWDFNEQFF
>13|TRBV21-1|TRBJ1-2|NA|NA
TGTGCCAGCAGCGCCAGGTCCTACTATGGCTACACCTTC
CASSARSYYGYTF
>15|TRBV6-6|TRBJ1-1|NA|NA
TGTGCCAGCAGCTTCAATATAATAAGGGGCACTGAAGCTTTCTTT
CASSFNIIRGTEAFF
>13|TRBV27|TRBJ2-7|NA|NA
TGTGCCAGCAGTCTCAGGACACCCTACGAGCAGTACTTC
CASSLRTPYEQYF
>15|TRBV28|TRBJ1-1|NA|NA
TGTGCCAGCAGTCTCCCACAGGGAGGGGGAGCAAAGGCTTTCTTT
CASSLPQGGGAKAFF
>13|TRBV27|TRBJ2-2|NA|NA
TGTGCCAGCAGTCTCACAGGGTACGGGGAGCTGTTTTTT
CASSLTGYGELFF
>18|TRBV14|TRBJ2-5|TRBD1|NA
TGTGCCAGCAGCCAAACAACCGGGACAGGGATTTTCCAAGAGACCCAGTACTTC
CASSQTTGTGIFQETQYF
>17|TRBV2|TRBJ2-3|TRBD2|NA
TGTGCCAGCAGTGAACTGCAGCTAGCGGGAGGGGCAGATACGCAGTATTTT
CASSELQLAGGADTQYF
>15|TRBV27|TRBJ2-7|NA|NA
TGTGCCAGCAGTTTATTAGGGGGTCCAACCTACGAGCAGTACTTC
CASSLLGGPTYEQYF
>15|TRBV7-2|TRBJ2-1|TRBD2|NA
TGTGCCAGCAGCCCAGGGACTAGCGCGAACAATGAGCAGTTCTTC
CASSPGTSANNEQFF
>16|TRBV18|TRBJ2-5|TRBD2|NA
TGTGCCAGCTCACCACGACTAGCGGGAAGTGGAGAGACCCAGTACTTC
CASSPRLAGSGETQYF
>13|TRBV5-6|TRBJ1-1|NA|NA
TGTGCCAGCAGCTTCCTAAGGAACACTGAAGCTTTCTTT
CASSFLRNTEAFF
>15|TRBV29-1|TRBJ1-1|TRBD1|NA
TGCAGCGTCGCCCCAGGGCGGACAGGGGTCACTGAAGCTTTCTTT
CSVAPGRTGVTEAFF
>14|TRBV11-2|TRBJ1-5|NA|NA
TGTGCCAGCAGCTTGGGGGAGGGCAATCAGCCCCAGCATTTT
CASSLGEGNQPQHF
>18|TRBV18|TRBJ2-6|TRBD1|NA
TGTGCCAGCTCACCACCGGGACAGGCCCTCTCTGGGGCCAACGTCCTGACTTTC
CASSPPGQALSGANVLTF
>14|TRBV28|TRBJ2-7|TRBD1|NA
TGTGCCAGCAGTTTCCCAGGGGGAAGGTGGGAGCAGTACTTC
CASSFPGGRWEQYF
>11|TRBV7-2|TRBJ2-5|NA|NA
TGTGCCAGCAGCTTCAGTGAGACCCAGTACTTC
CASSFSETQYF
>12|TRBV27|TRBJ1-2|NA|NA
TGTGCCAGCAGCCCAAGTCAAGGGGTCTACACCTTC
CASSPSQGVYTF
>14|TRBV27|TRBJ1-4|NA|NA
TGTGCCAGCAGTTTGGCCCAGGGGAGCGAAAAACTGTTTTTT
CASSLAQGSEKLFF
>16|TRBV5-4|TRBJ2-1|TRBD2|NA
TGTGCCAGCAGCCATAGGACTAGCGGGAGGGTAGATGAGCAGTTCTTC
CASSHRTSGRVDEQFF
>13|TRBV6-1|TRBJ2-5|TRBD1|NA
TGTGCCAGCAGCCCAGACAGGGGGGAGACCCAGTACTTC
CASSPDRGETQYF
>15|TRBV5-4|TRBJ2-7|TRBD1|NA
TGTGCCAGCAGCGTGACCGGGACAGGGCTCCACGAGCAGTACTTC
CASSVTGTGLHEQYF
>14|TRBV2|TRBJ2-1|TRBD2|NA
TGTGCCAGCAGTCGGACTAGCGGGAGCAATGAGCAGTTCTTC
CASSRTSGSNEQFF
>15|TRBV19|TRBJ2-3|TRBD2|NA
TGTGCCAGTAGTTCAATTAGCGGGGGCACAGATACGCAGTATTTT
CASSSISGGTDTQYF
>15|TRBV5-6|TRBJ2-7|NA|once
TGTGCCAGCAGCTTCAGGCCGTCAGGGCGCAACGAGCAGTACTTC
CASSFRPSGRNEQYF
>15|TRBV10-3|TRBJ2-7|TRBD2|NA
TGTGCCAGCGCTACAGGGCGGGGGGCCGTGGACGAGCAGTACTTC
CASATGRGAVDEQYF
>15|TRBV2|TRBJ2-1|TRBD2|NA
TGTGCCAGCAGTGAGCCAGCGGGAGTTGGTAATGAGCAGTTCTTC
CASSEPAGVGNEQFF
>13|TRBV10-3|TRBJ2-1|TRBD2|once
TGTGCCATCAAGGCGGGAGGCCCGGATGAGCAGTTCTTC
CAIKAGGPDEQFF
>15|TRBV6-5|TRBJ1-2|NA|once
TGTGCCAGCAGAAGAGGACAGTCCCTTAACTATGGCTACACCTTC
CASRRGQSLNYGYTF
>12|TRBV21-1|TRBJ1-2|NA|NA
TGTGCCAGCAGGCCAGGGTCCCATGGCTACACCTTC
CASRPGSHGYTF
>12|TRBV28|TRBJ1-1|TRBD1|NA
TGTGCCAGCAGGACAGGGGGCACTGAAGCTTTCTTT
CASRTGGTEAFF
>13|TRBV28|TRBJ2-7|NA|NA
TGTGCCAGCAGTAGCGGAAGCTCCTACGAGCAGTACTTC
CASSSGSSYEQYF
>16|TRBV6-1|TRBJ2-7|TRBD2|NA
TGTGCCAGCAGTGAAAGCCTGGGGGAAGCGGGAGGCGAGCAGTACTTC
CASSESLGEAGGEQYF
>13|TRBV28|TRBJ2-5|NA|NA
TGTGCCAGCAGTTTTCTATCCCCTGAGACCCAGTACTTC
CASSFLSPETQYF
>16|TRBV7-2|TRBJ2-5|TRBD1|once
TGTGCCAGCAGCCCCAGACAGGGACGTCAGCAAGAGACCCAGTACTTC
CASSPRQGRQQETQYF
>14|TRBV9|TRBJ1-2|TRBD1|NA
TGTGCCAGCAGCGTAGGGACAGGGACTTATGGCTACACCTTC
CASSVGTGTYGYTF
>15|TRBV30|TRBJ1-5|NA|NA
TGTGCCTGGAGTTCCTCGGGGGGAGCGCCTCAGCCCCAGCATTTT
CAWSSSGGAPQPQHF